This record concerns one T cell receptor (beta chain) sequence. Under the authors' procedure: Nucleated cell number was recorded as an estimate derived from reference gene primer amplification. Here immunoSEQ multiplex PCR was the method, and the copy in TCRdb shows in-frame clones only, minus some. V, J and clone size derive from that table, while D and trimming were established from the DNA sequence. Of some 160,000 clones listed, roughly 91% are singletons. This specimen belongs to a study of blood T cell repertoires in COVID-19. Study summary: Researchers got acute and convalescent COVID-19 samples from the United States, Italy and Spain. Sample material is recorded as cDNA or gDNA derived from T cells, B-cell-depleted T cells, or PBMCs.

CDR3 length: 13 residues. CDR1 and CDR2 from the germline V gene are SNHLY and FYNNEI. Deletions cut 9 bases from V and 4 bases from J, with 13 bases between. Sequenced: peripheral blood. The J gene is TRBJ1-5, the V gene TRBV2; a weak D match, TRBD1 (6 bases). This clonotype originated in a man aged 18 to 29 with acute or convalescent COVID-19. This chain's CDR3 is CASVPGANQPQHF. CDR3 sequence (DNA): TGTGCCAGTGTACCAGGGGCGAATCAGCCCCAGCATTTT. The full variable domain, completed using reference TRBV2 and TRBJ1-5, is EPEVTQTPSHQVTQMGQEVILRCVPISNHLYFYWYRQILGQKVEFLVSFYNNEISEKSEIFDDQFSVERPDGSNFTLKIRSTKLEDSAMYFCASVPGANQPQHFGDGTRLSIL.